These 17 T cell receptor beta chains originate from one sample sequenced in a study of T-cell reconstitution after alpha-beta-depleted transplantation in children. A TCRbeta library incorporating unique molecular identifiers was prepared. TCRdb passed the PCR reads through MiXCR, listing each CDR3 protein once. The profile shows over 200,000 distinct CDR3 sequences, 8.5% to 10% of them singletons. The specimen comprised PBMCs from the stem cell graft donor, sampled from the stem cell graft. These receptors all stem from a human donor who donated a stem cell graft to a child with acute lymphoblastic leukemia.

This clonotype has ten or more counts. The gene calls are TRBV12-3 or TRBV12-4 and TRBJ2-2; unclear D gene. This CDR3 is built from 12 residues. V was trimmed by 7 bases and J by 3 bases, leaving 6 bases between them. The CDR3 sequence: CASKVYTGELFF. The CDR3 nucleotides are TGTGCCAGCAAAGTTTACACCGGGGAGCTGTTTTTT.

This clonotype was counted only a few times. The chain links TRBV11-1 to TRBJ2-5; 11 nucleotides align to TRBD2. This CDR3 region has 18 residues. Germline V CDR1 and CDR2: SGHAT, FQDESV (reference sequence). V was pared by 5 bases and J by 1 base, with 12 bases of the junction left unmatched. The CDR3 spells CASSIRTSGSFIQETQYF. The CDR3 DNA reads TGTGCCAGCAGCATTAGGACTAGCGGGTCCTTTATCCAAGAGACCCAGTACTTC.

This clonotype occurred a few times. The chain is built from TRBV7-6 and TRBJ2-7, with 9 bases fitting TRBD1. This CDR3 is 15 amino acids long. CDR1 is SGHVS, CDR2 FNYEAQ, per germline. V was clipped by 2 bases and J by 5 bases; unmatched bases: 7. The CDR3, as DNA: TGTGCCAGCAGCTTAACAGGGGGCGCAATCCACGAGCAGTACTTC. Its translation is CASSLTGGAIHEQYF.

This clonotype came up a few times. The J gene is TRBJ2-1, the V gene TRBV5-1; 9 bases line up with TRBD2. The CDR3 is 16 residues long. Looked up from germline, CDR1 is SGHRS and CDR2 is YFSETQ. The trim removed 0 bases at V and 4 bases at J, leaving 5 bases unmatched. Here the CDR3 DNA reads TGCGCCAGCAGCTTGGGGCCAGCGGGGGGATACAATGAGCAGTTCTTC. It encodes CASSLGPAGGYNEQFF.

This clonotype appeared a few times. The rearrangement uses TRBV20-1 and TRBJ2-3, with 7 bases lining up with TRBD1. CDR3 length equals 14 residues. Germline assignment: CDR1 DFQATT and CDR2 SNEGSKA (reference sequence). Trimming took 6 bases from V and 2 from J; bases not matched to a gene: 8. The CDR3 reads CSAGTAEITDTQYF. The CDR3 DNA follows: TGCAGTGCCGGGACAGCAGAAATCACAGATACGCAGTATTTT.

In its sample, this clonotype was seen a few times. The genes are TRBV5-6 and TRBJ2-7; TRBD1 aligns across 8 bases. CDR3 size: 19 residues. Germline V CDR1 and CDR2: SGHDT, YYEEEE. V lost 4 bases to trimming and J lost 0 bases; unmatched junction nucleotides: 18. The CDR3 region has the DNA TGTGCCAGCAGCCGATCTTCTGGGGCAAACAGGGGGTACTCCTACGAGCAGTACTTC. It codes for CASSRSSGANRGYSYEQYF.

This clonotype was observed many times. V and J are TRBV12-3 or TRBV12-4 and TRBJ2-3; unclear D gene. This CDR3 is built from 16 residues. Trimming left V 0 bases short and J 0 bases short, with 10 bases between. The CDR3 reads CASSLASAISTDTQYF. CDR3 DNA sequence: TGTGCCAGCAGTTTAGCGAGTGCCATAAGCACAGATACGCAGTATTTT.

The V and J genes are TRBV14 and TRBJ1-2; 9 bases match TRBD1. The junction had 12 bases not matched to a gene; V was cut back by 0 bases and J by 4 bases. The length of the CDR3 is 18 residues. Germline values: CDR1 SGHDN, CDR2 FVKESK. In DNA, the CDR3 is TGTGCCAGCAGCCAAGATGTGACAGGGGGATTCGGGAGCTATGGCTACACCTTC. Protein product: CASSQDVTGGFGSYGYTF.

This clonotype was found many times. The genes are TRBV10-2 and TRBJ2-1; 9 bases agree with TRBD1. The length of the CDR3 is 18 residues. CDR1 WSHSY and CDR2 SAAADI come from the germline V gene. J gave up 6 bases and V 2 bases, and 14 bases lay outside the gene matches. CDR3 loop: CASSEARQGVLVSNEQFF. The CDR3 bases are TGCGCCAGCAGTGAGGCGCGACAGGGGGTACTCGTGAGCAATGAGCAGTTCTTC.

In its sample, this clonotype was seen many times. V and J are TRBV28 and TRBJ2-7; weak D call: TRBD1 (6 bases). The CDR3 consists of 12 residues. Germline CDR1 reads MDHEN; CDR2 reads SYDVKM. The V and J ends lost 6 bases and 4 bases respectively, with 10 bases between them. The CDR3 reads CASRVGQYEQYF. The CDR3 nucleotides are TGTGCCAGCAGAGTTGGACAGTACGAGCAGTACTTC.

In its sample, this clonotype was seen many times. V usage is TRBV2 and J usage is TRBJ1-5, with D hard to call. V was pared by 2 bases and J by 8 bases, with 4 bases between. Per the germline V gene, CDR1 is SNHLY and CDR2 is FYNNEI. This CDR3 has 11 amino acids. The CDR3 here is CASSEREPQHF. As DNA, the CDR3 is TGTGCCAGCAGTGAAAGGGAGCCCCAGCATTTT.

This clonotype was counted only a few times. This chain connects TRBV12-3 or TRBV12-4 to TRBJ2-7; D remains unclear. Trimming pared 2 bases from V and 3 bases from J, leaving 11 bases between. The CDR3 extends over 14 amino acids. DNA of the CDR3: TGTGCCAGCAGTTTATTCGGGCAGAGCTACGAGCAGTACTTC. This sequence encodes CASSLFGQSYEQYF.

This clonotype was seen a few times. DNA of the CDR3: TGCGCCAGCAGTGAGTGGCGAGAGGAAGCACAGCAGTTCTTC. Translating it yields CASSEWREEAQQFF. This chain joins TRBV10-1 and TRBJ2-1, with no clear D. The CDR3 extends over 14 amino acids. In germline, CDR1 is WNHNN, CDR2 SYGVQD (reference sequence). V was shortened by 1 base and J by 11 bases, with 15 bases between the two germline ends.

The chain joins TRBV18 to TRBJ1-1; D is possibly TRBD1 (5 bases). The V gene's germline CDR1 is KGHSH and CDR2 LQKENI. Trimming removed 3 bases from V and 3 bases from J, with 14 bases in between. The CDR3 runs 15 residues. CDR3 amino acids: CASSPALLGDTEAFF. For the CDR3, the DNA is TGTGCCAGCTCACCCGCGCTCCTGGGGGACACTGAAGCTTTCTTT.

V is TRBV5-1 and J is TRBJ1-1, with TRBD1 matching 7 bases. Germline assignment: CDR1 SGHRS and CDR2 YFSETQ. J gave up 2 bases and V 0 bases, and 4 bases lay outside the gene matches. The CDR3 has 15 residues. CDR3 coding DNA: TGCGCCAGCAGCTTGGGGGGACAGCTAAACACTGAAGCTTTCTTT. It specifies CASSLGGQLNTEAFF. Together with reference TRBV5-1 and TRBJ1-1, the CDR3 gives the full variable domain: KAGVTQTPRYLIKTRGQQVTLSCSPISGHRSVSWYQQTPGQGLQFLFEYFSETQRNKGNFPGRFSGRQFSNSRSEMNVSTLELGDSALYLCASSLGGQLNTEAFFGQGTRLTVV.

This clonotype was recorded many times. The chain combines TRBV7-9 with TRBJ2-3; D remains unclear. The length of the CDR3 is 14 residues. Trimming pared 1 base from V and 2 bases from J, leaving 7 bases between. Germline CDR1 is SEHNR and CDR2 is FQNEAQ (reference sequence). DNA of the CDR3: TGTGCCAGCAGCTTAGGTGTCGACACAGATACGCAGTATTTT. This codes for CASSLGVDTDTQYF.

The V gene is TRBV5-5, the J gene TRBJ1-3; D call uncertain. There are 14 residues in the CDR3. Deletions cut 4 bases from V and 8 bases from J, with 16 bases between. Looked up from germline, CDR1 is SGHKS and CDR2 is YYEKEE (reference sequence). The CDR3 sequence is CASSLQLYQDTIYF. Written as DNA, the CDR3 is TGTGCCAGCAGCCTACAGCTTTATCAGGACACCATATATTTT.